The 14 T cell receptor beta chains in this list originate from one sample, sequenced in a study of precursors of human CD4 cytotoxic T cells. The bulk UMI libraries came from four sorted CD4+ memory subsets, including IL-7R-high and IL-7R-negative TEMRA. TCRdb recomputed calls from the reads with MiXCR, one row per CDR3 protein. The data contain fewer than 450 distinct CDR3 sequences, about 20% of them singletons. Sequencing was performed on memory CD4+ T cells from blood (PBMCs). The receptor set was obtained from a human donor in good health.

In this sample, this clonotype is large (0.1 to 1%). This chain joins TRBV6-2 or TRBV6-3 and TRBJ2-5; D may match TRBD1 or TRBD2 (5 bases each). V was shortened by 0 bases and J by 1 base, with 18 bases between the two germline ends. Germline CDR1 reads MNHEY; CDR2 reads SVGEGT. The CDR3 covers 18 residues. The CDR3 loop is CASSYSTTRDRFQETQYF. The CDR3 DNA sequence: TGTGCCAGCAGTTACTCAACCACACGGGACCGATTCCAAGAGACCCAGTACTTC.

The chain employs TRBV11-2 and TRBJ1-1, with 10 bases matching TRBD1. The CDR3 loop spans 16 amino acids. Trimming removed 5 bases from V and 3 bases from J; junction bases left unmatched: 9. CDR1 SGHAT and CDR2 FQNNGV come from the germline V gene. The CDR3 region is CASSPSRDRGDTEAFF. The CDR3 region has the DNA TGTGCCAGCAGCCCGTCCCGGGACAGGGGTGACACTGAAGCTTTCTTT.

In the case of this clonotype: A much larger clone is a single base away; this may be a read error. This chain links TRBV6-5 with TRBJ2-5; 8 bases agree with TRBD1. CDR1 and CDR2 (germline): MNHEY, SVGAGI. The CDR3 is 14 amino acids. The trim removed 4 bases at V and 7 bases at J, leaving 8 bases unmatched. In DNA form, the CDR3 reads TGTGCCAGCAGTTCCGGGACAGGTATGCGGACCCAGTACTTC. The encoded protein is CASSSGTGMRTQYF.

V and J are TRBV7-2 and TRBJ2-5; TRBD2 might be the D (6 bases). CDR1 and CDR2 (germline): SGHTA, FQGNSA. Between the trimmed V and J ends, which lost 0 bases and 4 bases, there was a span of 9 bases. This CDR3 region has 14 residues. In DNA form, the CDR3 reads TGTGCCAGCAGCTTAGCGGGAGGAGTAGAGACCCAGTACTTC. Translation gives CASSLAGGVETQYF.

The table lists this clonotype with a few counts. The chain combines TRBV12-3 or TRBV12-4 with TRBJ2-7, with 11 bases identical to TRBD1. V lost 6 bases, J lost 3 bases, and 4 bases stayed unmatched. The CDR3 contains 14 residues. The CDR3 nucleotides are TGTGCCAGCAGGCGGACAGGGGGCGACTACGAGCAGTACTTC. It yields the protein CASRRTGGDYEQYF.

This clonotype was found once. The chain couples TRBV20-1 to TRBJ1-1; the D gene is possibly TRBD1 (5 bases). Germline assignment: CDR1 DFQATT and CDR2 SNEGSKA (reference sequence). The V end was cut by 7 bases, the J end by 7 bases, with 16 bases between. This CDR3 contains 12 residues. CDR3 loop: CSVSKGTNEAFF. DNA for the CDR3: TGCAGTGTATCTAAGGGGACCAATGAAGCTTTCTTT.

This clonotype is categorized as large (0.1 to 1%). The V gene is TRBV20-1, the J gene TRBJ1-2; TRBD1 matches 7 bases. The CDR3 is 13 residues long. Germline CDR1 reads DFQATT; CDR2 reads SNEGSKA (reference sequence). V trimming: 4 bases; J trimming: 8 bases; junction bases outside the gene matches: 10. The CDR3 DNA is TGCAGTGCTACCCCCGACAGGGCGGCGGGCTACACCTTC. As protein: CSATPDRAAGYTF.

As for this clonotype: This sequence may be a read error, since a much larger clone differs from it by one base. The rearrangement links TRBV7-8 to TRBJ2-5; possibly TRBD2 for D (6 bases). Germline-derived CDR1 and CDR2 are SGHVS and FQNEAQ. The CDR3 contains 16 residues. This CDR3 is CTSSFSAWGVQETQYF. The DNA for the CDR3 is TGTACCAGCAGCTTTTCGGCCTGGGGGGTCCAAGAGACCCAGTACTTC. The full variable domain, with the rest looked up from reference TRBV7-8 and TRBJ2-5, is GAGVSQSPRYKVAKRGQDVALRCDPISGHVSLFWYQQALGQGPEFLTYFQNEAQLDKSGLPSDRFFAERPEGSVSTLKIQRTQQEDSAVYLCTSSFSAWGVQETQYFGPGTRLLVL.

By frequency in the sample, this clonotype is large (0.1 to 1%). The CDR3, as DNA: TGTGCCAGTTCCGATCAGACCCAGTACTTC. It is translated as CASSDQTQYF. J is TRBJ2-5 and V is TRBV18; D gene uncertain. This CDR3 is 10 amino acids long. Germline V gene lookup returns CDR1 KGHSH and CDR2 LQKENI. V lost 9 bases to trimming and J lost 6 bases, with 8 bases between them.

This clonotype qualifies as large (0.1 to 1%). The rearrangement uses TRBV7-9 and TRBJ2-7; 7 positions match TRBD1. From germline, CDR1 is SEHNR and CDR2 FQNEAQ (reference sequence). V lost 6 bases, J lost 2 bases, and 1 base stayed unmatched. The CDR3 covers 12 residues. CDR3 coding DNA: TGTGCCAGCAGGGGGACAGCCTACGAGCAGTACTTC. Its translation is CASRGTAYEQYF.

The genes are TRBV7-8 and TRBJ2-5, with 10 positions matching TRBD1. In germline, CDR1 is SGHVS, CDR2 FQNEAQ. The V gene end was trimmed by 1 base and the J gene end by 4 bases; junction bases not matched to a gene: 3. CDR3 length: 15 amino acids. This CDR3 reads CASSLGRDRGETQYF. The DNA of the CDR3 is TGTGCCAGCAGCTTAGGGAGGGACAGGGGAGAGACCCAGTACTTC.

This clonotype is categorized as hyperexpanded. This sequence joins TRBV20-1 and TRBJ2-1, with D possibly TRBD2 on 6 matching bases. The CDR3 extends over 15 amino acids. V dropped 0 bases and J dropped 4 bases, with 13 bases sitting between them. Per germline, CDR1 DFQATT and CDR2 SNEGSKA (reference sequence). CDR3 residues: CSARDSAEGYNEQFF. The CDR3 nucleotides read TGCAGTGCTAGAGATTCGGCGGAGGGGTACAATGAGCAGTTCTTC.

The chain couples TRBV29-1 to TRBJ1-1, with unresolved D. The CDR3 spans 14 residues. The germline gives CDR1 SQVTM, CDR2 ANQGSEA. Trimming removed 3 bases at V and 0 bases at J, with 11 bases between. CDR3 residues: CSVEWRQVNTEAFF. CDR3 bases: TGCAGCGTTGAGTGGCGCCAGGTGAACACTGAAGCTTTCTTT.

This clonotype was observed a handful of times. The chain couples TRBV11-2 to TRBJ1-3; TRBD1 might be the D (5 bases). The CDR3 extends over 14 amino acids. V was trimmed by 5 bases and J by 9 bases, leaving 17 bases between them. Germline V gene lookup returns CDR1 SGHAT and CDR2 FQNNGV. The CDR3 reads CASSRLGALATIYF. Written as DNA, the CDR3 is TGTGCCAGCAGCCGCCTCGGGGCTTTGGCCACCATATATTTT.